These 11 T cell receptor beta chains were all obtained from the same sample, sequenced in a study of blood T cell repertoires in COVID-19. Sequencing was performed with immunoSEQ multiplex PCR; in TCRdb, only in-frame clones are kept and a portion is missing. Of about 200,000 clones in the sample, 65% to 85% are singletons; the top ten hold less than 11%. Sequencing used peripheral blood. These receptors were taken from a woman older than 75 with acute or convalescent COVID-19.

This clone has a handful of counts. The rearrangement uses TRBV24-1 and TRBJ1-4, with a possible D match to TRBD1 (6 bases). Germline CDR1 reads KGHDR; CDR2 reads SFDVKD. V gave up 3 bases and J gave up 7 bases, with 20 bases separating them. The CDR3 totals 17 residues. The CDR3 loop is CATSDPGVEERGEKLFF. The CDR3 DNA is TGTGCCACCAGTGATCCAGGGGTAGAAGAAAGAGGTGAAAAACTGTTTTTT.

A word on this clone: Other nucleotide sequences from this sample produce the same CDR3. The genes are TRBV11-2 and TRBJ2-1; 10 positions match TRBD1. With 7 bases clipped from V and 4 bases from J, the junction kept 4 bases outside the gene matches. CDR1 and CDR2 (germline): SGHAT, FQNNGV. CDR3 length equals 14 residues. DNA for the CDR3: TGTGCCAGCACCCGGGACAGGGGATACAATGAGCAGTTCTTC. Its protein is CASTRDRGYNEQFF.

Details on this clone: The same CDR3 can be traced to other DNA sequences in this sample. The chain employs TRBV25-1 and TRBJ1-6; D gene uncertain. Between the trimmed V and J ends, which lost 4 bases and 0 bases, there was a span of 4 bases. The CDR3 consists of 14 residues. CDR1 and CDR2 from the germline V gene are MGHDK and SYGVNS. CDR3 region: CASSGSSYNSPLHF. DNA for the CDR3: TGTGCCAGCAGTGGGAGCTCCTATAATTCACCCCTCCACTTT. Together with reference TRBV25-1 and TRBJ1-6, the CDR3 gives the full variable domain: EADIYQTPRYLVIGTGKKITLECSQTMGHDKMYWYQQDPGMELHLIHYSYGVNSTEKGDLSSESTVSRIRTEHFPLTLESARPSHTSQYLCASSGSSYNSPLHFGNGTRLTVT.

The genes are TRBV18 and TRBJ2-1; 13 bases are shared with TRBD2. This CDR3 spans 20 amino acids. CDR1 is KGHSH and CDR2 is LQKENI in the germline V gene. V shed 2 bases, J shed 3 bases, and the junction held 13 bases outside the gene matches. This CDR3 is CASSPTAGTSGKGGYNEQFF. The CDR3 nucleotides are TGTGCCAGCTCACCAACGGCCGGGACTAGCGGGAAAGGGGGCTACAATGAGCAGTTCTTC.

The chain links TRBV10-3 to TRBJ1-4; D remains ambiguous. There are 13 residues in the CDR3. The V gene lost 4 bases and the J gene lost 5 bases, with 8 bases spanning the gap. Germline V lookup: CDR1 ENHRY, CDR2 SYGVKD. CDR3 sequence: CAISADLNEKLFF. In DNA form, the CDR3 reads TGTGCCATCAGTGCGGACTTAAATGAAAAACTGTTTTTT.

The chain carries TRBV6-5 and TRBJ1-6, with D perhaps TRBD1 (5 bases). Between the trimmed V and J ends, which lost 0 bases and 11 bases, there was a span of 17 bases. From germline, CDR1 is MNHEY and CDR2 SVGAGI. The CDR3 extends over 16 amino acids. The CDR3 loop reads CASSYSKREQGAPLHF. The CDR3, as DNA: TGTGCCAGCAGTTACTCGAAGCGGGAGCAAGGGGCACCCCTCCACTTT.

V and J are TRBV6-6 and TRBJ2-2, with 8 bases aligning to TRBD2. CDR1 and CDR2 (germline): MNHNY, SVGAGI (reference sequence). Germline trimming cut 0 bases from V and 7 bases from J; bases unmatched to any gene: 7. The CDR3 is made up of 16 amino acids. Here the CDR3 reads CASSYSSGGPIGELFF. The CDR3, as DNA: TGTGCCAGCAGTTACTCCTCGGGAGGGCCGATCGGGGAGCTGTTTTTT.

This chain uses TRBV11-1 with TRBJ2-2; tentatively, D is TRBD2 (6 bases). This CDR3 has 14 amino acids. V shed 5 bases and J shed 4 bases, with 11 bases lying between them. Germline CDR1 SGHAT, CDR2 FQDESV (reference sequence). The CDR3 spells CASSPGLLTGELFF. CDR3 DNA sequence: TGTGCCAGCAGCCCGGGACTCCTCACCGGGGAGCTGTTTTTT. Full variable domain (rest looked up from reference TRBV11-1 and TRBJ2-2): EAEVAQSPRYKITEKSQAVAFWCDPISGHATLYWYRQILGQGPELLVQFQDESVVDDSQLPKDRFSAERLKGVDSTLKIQPAELGDSAMYLCASSPGLLTGELFFGEGSRLTVL.

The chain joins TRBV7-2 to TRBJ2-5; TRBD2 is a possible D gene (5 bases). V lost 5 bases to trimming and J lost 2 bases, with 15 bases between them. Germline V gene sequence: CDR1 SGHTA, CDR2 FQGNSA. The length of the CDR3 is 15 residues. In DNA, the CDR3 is TGTGCCAGCAGCGGTAGCACCGGGGTACAAGAGACCCAGTACTTC. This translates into CASSGSTGVQETQYF. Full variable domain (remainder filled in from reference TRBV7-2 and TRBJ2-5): GAGVSQSPSNKVTEKGKDVELRCDPISGHTALYWYRQSLGQGLEFLIYFQGNSAPDKSGLPSDRFSAERTGGSVSTLTIQRTQQEDSAVYLCASSGSTGVQETQYFGPGTRLLVL.

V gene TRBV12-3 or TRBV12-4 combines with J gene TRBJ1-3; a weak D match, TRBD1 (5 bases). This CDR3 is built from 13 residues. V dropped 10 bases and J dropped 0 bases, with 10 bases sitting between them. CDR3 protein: CANGHFSGNTIYF. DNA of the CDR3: TGTGCCAACGGACACTTCTCTGGAAACACCATATATTTT.

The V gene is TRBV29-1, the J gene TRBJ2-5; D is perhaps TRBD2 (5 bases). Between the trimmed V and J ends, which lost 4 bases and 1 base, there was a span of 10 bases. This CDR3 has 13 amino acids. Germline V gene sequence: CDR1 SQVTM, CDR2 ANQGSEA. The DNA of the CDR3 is TGCAGCGTTGCGCCGGGAACCCAAGAGACCCAGTACTTC. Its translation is CSVAPGTQETQYF.